This TCR beta chain is drawn from a study of low-dose radiotherapy and immunotherapy resistance in tumors. For the study at large: The authors gave intravenous cyclophosphamide 200 mg/m2 every two weeks, one day before radiation and immunotherapy.

Trimming left V 0 bases short and J 8 bases short, with 16 bases between. Germline V gives CDR1 DFQATT, CDR2 SNEGSKA (reference sequence). The CDR3 loop spans 15 amino acids. cDNA synthesis used a TRAV/TRBV-specific primer set for both chains. TCRs were put through around 20 PCR cycles of amplification with Phusion. A constant-region primer and the V-primer adapter served as the primer pair. Through in vitro transcription, the mRNA that had been isolated was amplified. TCRdb called the reads again in MiXCR, with one record for every CDR3 protein. Of 95,000 to 100,000 distinct CDR3 sequences in the sample, roughly 20% were seen once. A few counts support this clonotype. The sample's time point: after trial treatment. Treatment here: LDRT plus nivolumab, ipilimumab, low-dose cyclophosphamide and aspirin (RACIN trial).

This sequence originates from a male donor with prostate cancer. The rearrangement links TRBV20-1 to TRBJ1-4; D gene ambiguous. The sequencing used PBMCs, collected after low-dose radiotherapy plus immunotherapy. The CDR3 reads CSARDSRGSGEKLFF. The CDR3, as DNA: TGCAGTGCTAGAGATTCCCGGGGAAGTGGGGAAAAACTGTTTTTT.